These 27 T cell receptor beta chains came from one sample sequenced in a study of T cells in Graves' hyperthyroidism and ophthalmopathy. RNA transcripts were the template for amplifying TCR beta CDR3 regions. An initial round of RT-PCR targeting the TCR CDR3 relied on the HTBI primer set. TCRdb used MiXCR to reprocess the multiplex PCR reads, holding one entry per CDR3 protein. Altogether about 300,000 distinct CDR3 sequences are present, roughly an eighth being singletons, with the ten largest covering approximately 7.9%. The sequenced sample was blood. Receptors were obtained from a woman aged 40 to 55 with Graves' hyperthyroidism.

This chain uses TRBV29-1 with TRBJ2-2, with 9 bases lining up with TRBD1. The V segment lost 5 bases and the J segment 7 bases; nucleotides outside the gene matches: 5. The germline gives CDR1 SQVTM, CDR2 ANQGSEA. The CDR3 is made up of 13 amino acids. CDR3 region: CSVPTGGIGELFF. CDR3 bases: TGCAGCGTTCCTACAGGGGGCATCGGGGAGCTGTTTTTT.

This clonotype appeared a few times. The genes are TRBV10-2 and TRBJ2-1, with TRBD2 matching over 10 bases. The CDR3 has 13 amino acids. The germline gives CDR1 WSHSY, CDR2 SAAADI. J gave up 2 bases and V 10 bases, and 2 bases lay outside the gene matches. The CDR3 DNA follows: TGCGCCACCGGGACTAGCGCCTACAATGAGCAGTTCTTC. Its translation is CATGTSAYNEQFF.

This clonotype was counted at least ten times. This chain uses TRBV20-1 with TRBJ2-7; 11 bases map to TRBD2. Germline V gene lookup returns CDR1 DFQATT and CDR2 SNEGSKA (reference sequence). With V trimmed by 4 bases and J by 3 bases, 5 bases remained unmatched. The CDR3 is 14 residues long. CDR3 DNA sequence: TGCAGTGCTAACCTAGCGGGAGGTGACTACGAGCAGTACTTC. Its translation: CSANLAGGDYEQYF.

V gene TRBV9 combines with J gene TRBJ2-1, with 7 bases lining up with TRBD2. CDR1 and CDR2 from the germline V gene are SGDLS and YYNGEE. This CDR3 has 14 residues. V dropped 2 bases and J dropped 6; count of bases not matched to a gene: 5. CDR3: CASSVGLDLNEQFF. The CDR3 region has the DNA TGTGCCAGCAGCGTCGGACTAGACCTCAATGAGCAGTTCTTC. The entire variable domain, with the rest obtained from reference TRBV9 and TRBJ2-1, is as follows: DSGVTQTPKHLITATGQRVTLRCSPRSGDLSVYWYQQSLDQGLQFLIQYYNGEERAKGNILERFSAQQFPDLHSELNLSSLELGDSALYFCASSVGLDLNEQFFGPGTRLTVL.

This chain joins TRBV10-3 and TRBJ1-1; D not resolved. Trimming stripped 11 bases from V and 4 bases from J, with 17 bases between. The CDR3 loop spans 13 amino acids. Germline CDR1 reads ENHRY; CDR2 reads SYGVKD. The CDR3 sequence: CAVSSPGVTEAFF. As DNA, the CDR3 is TGTGCCGTCTCCTCACCTGGGGTCACTGAAGCTTTCTTT.

This clonotype occurred many times. The chain employs TRBV27 and TRBJ1-1; a weak D match, TRBD1 (5 bases). V lost 5 bases, J lost 3 bases, and 10 bases lay in between. The germline V gene has CDR1 MNHEY and CDR2 SMNVEV (reference sequence). This CDR3 is built from 13 residues. CDR3 in DNA: TGTGCCAGCAGTGCCGCAGGGCACACTGAAGCTTTCTTT. It yields the protein CASSAAGHTEAFF.

The rearrangement uses TRBV14 and TRBJ2-1; TRBD2 matches 12 bases. The CDR3 totals 15 residues. J gave up 10 bases and V 1 base, and 5 bases lay outside the gene matches. Germline CDR1 and CDR2: SGHDN and FVKESK. CDR3 DNA: TGTGCCAGCAGCCAAGTGGTGGGGACTAGCGGGGAGCAGTTCTTC. Translated, it gives CASSQVVGTSGEQFF.

This clonotype has a single count. This chain uses TRBV5-1 with TRBJ1-1; tentatively, D is TRBD1 (6 bases). V dropped 3 bases and J dropped 1 base, with 13 bases sitting between them. From germline, CDR1 is SGHRS and CDR2 YFSETQ. The CDR3 loop spans 15 amino acids. CDR3 sequence (DNA): TGCGCCAGCAGCTGGCGGGGGGGCTCGAACACTGAAGCTTTCTTT. Translation gives CASSWRGGSNTEAFF.

This clonotype was seen at least ten times. The gene calls are TRBV20-1 and TRBJ1-1; 9 bases match TRBD1. The CDR3 runs to 14 residues. The germline V gene encodes CDR1 DFQATT and CDR2 SNEGSKA (reference sequence). The V segment lost 8 bases and the J segment 3 bases; nucleotides outside the gene matches: 10. In nucleotides, the CDR3 is TGCAGTTCAGACAGGGGGATATCGGACACTGAAGCTTTCTTT. Its translation: CSSDRGISDTEAFF.

This clonotype was seen ten or more times. The chain uses TRBV6-1 and TRBJ1-1; D gene uncertain. The CDR3 loop spans 16 amino acids. Looked up from germline, CDR1 is MNHNS and CDR2 is SASEGT. Trimming cost V 0 bases and J 1 base, with 12 bases left between them. The CDR3 sequence is CASSEALTTANTEAFF. The CDR3 coding sequence is TGTGCCAGCAGTGAAGCCCTGACTACAGCGAACACTGAAGCTTTCTTT.

This clonotype was seen a few times. The chain links TRBV4-1 to TRBJ2-1; 7 positions match TRBD1. This CDR3 has 13 residues. V gave up 2 bases and J gave up 7 bases; unmatched junction bases: 2. In germline, CDR1 is MGHRA, CDR2 YSYEKL. The CDR3 protein is CASSQRQGNEQFF. For the CDR3, the DNA is TGCGCCAGCAGCCAACGACAGGGTAATGAGCAGTTCTTC.

This clonotype showed up just a few times. This sequence joins TRBV11-2 and TRBJ2-1, with a tentative D call TRBD1 (6 bases). V lost 2 bases and J lost 6, with 20 bases in between. Germline V gene lookup returns CDR1 SGHAT and CDR2 FQNNGV. The CDR3 has 17 residues. The CDR3 nucleotides are TGTGCCAGCAGCTTACTCCTCGGTGCAGGGGAGCCCAATGAGCAGTTCTTC. Translated: CASSLLLGAGEPNEQFF. Using reference TRBV11-2 and TRBJ2-1 for the parts outside the CDR3, the full variable domain is EAGVAQSPRYKIIEKRQSVAFWCNPISGHATLYWYQQILGQGPKLLIQFQNNGVVDDSQLPKDRFSAERLKGVDSTLKIQPAKLEDSAVYLCASSLLLGAGEPNEQFFGPGTRLTVL.

On this clonotype: This may come from a read error, since a much larger clone is one base off. The rearrangement joins TRBV2 to TRBJ2-4; 7 bases line up with TRBD1. The germline CDR1 and CDR2 sequences are SNHLY and FYNNEI. J lost 0 bases, V lost 8 bases, and 7 bases had no gene match. The CDR3 length is 15 residues. CDR3 amino acids: CASGKDRLAKNIQYF. As DNA, the CDR3 is TGTGCCAGCGGGAAGGACAGGCTAGCCAAAAACATTCAGTACTTC.

This clonotype was seen ten or more times. This chain links TRBV29-1 with TRBJ1-1; 8 positions agree with TRBD1. The CDR3 spans 12 residues. V lost 3 bases, J lost 8 bases, and 5 bases stayed unmatched. CDR1 is SQVTM and CDR2 is ANQGSEA in the germline V gene. The CDR3 loop is CSVERTGNEAFF. The CDR3 DNA follows: TGCAGCGTTGAGAGGACAGGGAACGAAGCTTTCTTT.

This clonotype was recorded many times. This sequence joins TRBV7-9 and TRBJ1-6, with TRBD1 matching over 10 bases. The CDR3 covers 15 residues. With V trimmed by 4 bases and J by 11 bases, 8 bases remained unmatched. CDR1 and CDR2 from the germline V gene are SEHNR and FQNEAQ (reference sequence). For the CDR3, the DNA is TGTGCCAGCAGCTCCGTGGACAGGGGGAGTCCACCCCTCCACTTT. It specifies CASSSVDRGSPPLHF.

This clonotype was picked up many times. The chain employs TRBV27 and TRBJ2-1, with TRBD2 identical over 7 bases. Trimming cost V 1 base and J 4 bases; bases outside gene matches: 4. The CDR3 runs to 15 residues. CDR1 is MNHEY, CDR2 SMNVEV, per germline (reference sequence). The chain's CDR3 is CASSLLRGEYNEQFF. The CDR3 DNA follows: TGTGCCAGCAGTTTATTACGGGGGGAGTACAATGAGCAGTTCTTC.

The chain carries TRBV5-1 and TRBJ2-7, with 11 nucleotides matching TRBD2. CDR1 SGHRS and CDR2 YFSETQ come from the germline V gene. The CDR3 is 14 residues long. V shed 4 bases, J shed 6 bases, and the junction held 6 bases outside the gene matches. CDR3 DNA: TGCGCCAGCAGCAACGGACTAGCGGGTCCCGAGCAGTACTTC. Encoded protein: CASSNGLAGPEQYF.

In regard to this clonotype: This could be a read error, since a much larger clone is one nucleotide away. The genes are TRBV27 and TRBJ2-4; D is possibly TRBD2 (7 bases). V dropped 3 bases and J dropped 3 bases, with 15 bases sitting between them. The CDR3 spans 16 residues. Germline-derived CDR1 and CDR2 are MNHEY and SMNVEV (reference sequence). CDR3 bases: TGTGCCAGCAGTTTCTGTCCGGGGGGCATCAAAAACATTCAGTACTTC. It translates to CASSFCPGGIKNIQYF.

This rearrangement joins TRBV19 to TRBJ2-7; D may be TRBD2 (5 bases). V dropped 6 bases and J dropped 6 bases, with 18 bases sitting between them. The CDR3 sequence is 14 residues long. Germline V gene data show CDR1 as LNHDA and CDR2 as SQIVND (reference sequence). CDR3 bases: TGTGCCAGTAGGTTTTCGAAAAGCGGAGGCGAGCAGTACTTC. It yields the protein CASRFSKSGGEQYF.

V is TRBV14 and J is TRBJ1-1; D not certain. Per the germline V gene, CDR1 is SGHDN and CDR2 is FVKESK. Trimming shortened V by 1 base and J by 0 bases, and 12 bases separated the two germline ends. The CDR3 is 16 amino acids. For the CDR3, the DNA is TGTGCCAGCAGCCAAGGGGCGGACGCCATGAACACTGAAGCTTTCTTT. Translation gives CASSQGADAMNTEAFF.

This clonotype was seen ten or more times. The J gene is TRBJ1-1, the V gene TRBV5-5; D is possibly TRBD1 (6 bases). V was trimmed by 0 bases and J by 2 bases, leaving 17 bases between them. The length of the CDR3 is 17 residues. CDR1 SGHKS and CDR2 YYEKEE come from the germline V gene (reference sequence). CDR3 sequence: CASSLEVGQRSNTEAFF. The CDR3 DNA sequence: TGTGCCAGCAGCTTGGAGGTAGGACAGCGAAGTAACACTGAAGCTTTCTTT.

This clonotype was found many times. This chain uses TRBV3-1 with TRBJ2-3; 8 nucleotides match TRBD2. Trimming cost V 3 bases and J 5 bases; bases outside gene matches: 19. Germline loops: CDR1 LGHDT, CDR2 YNNKEL (reference sequence). This CDR3 is built from 19 residues. DNA for the CDR3: TGTGCCAGCAGCCAGGCGGCCCGAGGAATGCGGGAGGAAGAAGATACGCAGTATTTT. Translated: CASSQAARGMREEEDTQYF.

This clonotype was observed at least ten times. The chain recombines TRBV20-1 with TRBJ1-5, with 7 positions matching TRBD1. Germline V gene lookup returns CDR1 DFQATT and CDR2 SNEGSKA (reference sequence). The CDR3 runs to 13 residues. J was trimmed by 11 bases and V by 4 bases; bases with no gene match: 11. CDR3 sequence reads: CSAISTGRGTQHF. For the CDR3, the DNA is TGCAGTGCTATCTCGACAGGGAGAGGGACCCAGCATTTT.

This clonotype was counted ten times or more. This chain links TRBV11-2 with TRBJ2-3, with D unresolved. The CDR3 is 12 residues long. Trimming cost V 4 bases and J 6 bases, with 8 bases left between them. Germline V CDR1 and CDR2: SGHAT, FQNNGV. The DNA of the CDR3 is TGTGCCAGCAGCTCCCCCTCCGATACGCAGTATTTT. The encoded protein is CASSSPSDTQYF.

This clonotype appeared many times. The chain couples TRBV10-3 to TRBJ1-5; D is possibly TRBD1 (5 bases). The CDR3 has 13 amino acids. The V gene lost 0 bases and the J gene lost 6 bases, with 6 bases spanning the gap. Germline loops: CDR1 ENHRY, CDR2 SYGVKD. CDR3 amino acids: CAISESGGQPQHF. As DNA, the CDR3 is TGTGCCATCAGTGAGTCGGGGGGTCAGCCCCAGCATTTT.

For this clonotype: A read error may be the cause here, since a much bigger clone is one base away. This chain links TRBV27 with TRBJ2-3; 7 bases map to TRBD2. The CDR3 consists of 13 residues. Germline CDR1 is MNHEY and CDR2 is SMNVEV (reference sequence). The CDR3 here is CPSREGNTDTQYF. CDR3 coding DNA: TGTCCCAGCAGGGAGGGCAACACAGATACGCAGTATTTT.

This clonotype has at least ten counts. One end of the junction does not line up with germline, which may come from a read error. This sequence joins TRBV20-1 and TRBJ2-7; D may be TRBD2 (6 bases). The CDR3 has 14 amino acids. Germline CDR1 and CDR2: DFQATT and SNEGSKA (reference sequence). This chain's CDR3 is CSATPLTSLGEQYF. The CDR3 DNA reads as TGCAGCGCTACCCCACTGACTAGTTTAGGCGAGCAGTACTTC.